Included here is one TCR beta chain sequence, with context. The V and J ends lost 4 bases and 0 bases, in that order; junction bases with no gene match: 9. The germline V gene encodes CDR1 LGHDT and CDR2 YNNKEL (reference sequence). This CDR3 comprises 18 residues. This sample was taken from a study of blood T cell repertoires in COVID-19. Study details: Sources were T cells, B-cell-depleted T cells, or PBMCs; the material itself was cDNA or gDNA.

Assay used: immunoSEQ multiplex PCR; TCRdb lists only in-frame clones, some missing. This table holds around 380,000 clones, about 90% found once. Those enrolled, adults aged roughly 18 to 100 years, came from about two dozen US areas. Recovered participants had two consecutive negative NP/OP PCR tests, healthcare professional clearance, or symptom resolution. This clonotype originated in a man aged 25 to 40 who had recovered from COVID-19. The rearrangement joins TRBV3-1 (or the pseudogene TRBV3-2) to TRBJ2-1; 10 bases are a match to TRBD2. The sequencing sample was made of PBMCs or T cells enriched from blood (not recorded which). The CDR3 region has the DNA TGTGCCAGCAGCCCTGGACTAGCGGTATATAGCTCCTACAATGAGCAGTTCTTC. The encoded protein is CASSPGLAVYSSYNEQFF.